This TCR beta chain emerged from a study of STAT5B mutations in CD4+ large granular lymphocyte leukemia. Study findings and constraints: No patients shared main leukemic clonotypes, though around 27% appeared at low frequency elsewhere.

Clones were sequenced by immunoSEQ multiplex PCR, and TCRdb holds only the in-frame ones, with some missing. The data show 45,000 to 55,000 clones, roughly 72% seen once. This CDR3 is 15 amino acids long. Germline V gene sequence: CDR1 MDHEN, CDR2 SYDVKM. The V gene end was trimmed by 6 bases and the J gene end by 8 bases; junction bases not matched to a gene: 8. Control samples were healthy donors' buffy coats. Remarks on this clone: The antigen remains undetermined.

The sequence was collected from a human donor in good health. The sequenced sample was CD4+ T cells from blood buffy coats. The V call is TRBV28, the J call TRBJ2-1; 12 positions match TRBD2. CDR3 DNA: TGTGCCAGCAGCCCCTCTAGCGGGGGGGCGGATGAGCAGTTCTTC. Translated, it gives CASSPSSGGADEQFF.